These 3 T cell receptor beta chains were sequenced from one sample in a study of T cells after yellow fever vaccination. TCRdb re-called the 5' RACE reads through MiXCR, storing one row per CDR3 protein. Among some 350,000 distinct CDR3 sequences listed, 3% to 4.5% were seen once. The source material was PBMCs, sampled 5 days after the yellow fever booster vaccination. The receptors stem from a man younger than 35 who received the YFV17D yellow fever vaccine.

This clonotype was counted many times. The V call is TRBV4-1, the J call TRBJ1-1; D uncertain. There are 12 residues in the CDR3. V shed 2 bases and J shed 2 bases, with 3 bases lying between them. Germline V gene sequence: CDR1 MGHRA, CDR2 YSYEKL. The CDR3 region is CASSQFNTEAFF. In DNA, the CDR3 is TGCGCCAGCAGCCAATTTAACACTGAAGCTTTCTTT.

The rearrangement uses TRBV11-2 and TRBJ2-1; D is unresolved. The CDR3 consists of 13 residues. CDR1 SGHAT and CDR2 FQNNGV come from the germline V gene. Trimming cost V 5 bases and J 4 bases, with 9 bases left between them. CDR3 nucleotides: TGTGCCAGCAGCGAAACATATTACAATGAGCAGTTCTTC. Protein sequence: CASSETYYNEQFF.

The V gene is TRBV5-1, the J gene TRBJ2-7; 9 positions match TRBD1. Trimming cost V 4 bases and J 5 bases; bases outside gene matches: 7. Germline CDR1 and CDR2: SGHRS and YFSETQ. The CDR3 spans 14 residues. The CDR3 loop is CASSTGGVYDEQYV. The CDR3 nucleotides read TGCGCCAGCAGCACAGGGGGCGTCTATGACGAGCAGTACGTC.